This T cell receptor (beta chain) came from a study of blood T cell repertoires in COVID-19. Assay: immunoSEQ multiplex PCR; the TCRdb copy retains only in-frame clones and omits some. The table includes over 600,000 clones, just under 90% detected once. Germline lookup yields CDR1 MNHEY and CDR2 SVGAGI. V was shortened by 0 bases and J by 7 bases, with 7 bases between the two germline ends. The CDR3 consists of 13 residues. This TCR came from a young woman with acute or convalescent COVID-19. The specimen sequenced was peripheral blood. The chain has TRBV6-5 and TRBJ2-1, with D uncertain. In DNA, the CDR3 is TGTGCCAGCAGTTACTCAAGCAGGAATGAGCAGTTCTTC. Translation: CASSYSSRNEQFF.